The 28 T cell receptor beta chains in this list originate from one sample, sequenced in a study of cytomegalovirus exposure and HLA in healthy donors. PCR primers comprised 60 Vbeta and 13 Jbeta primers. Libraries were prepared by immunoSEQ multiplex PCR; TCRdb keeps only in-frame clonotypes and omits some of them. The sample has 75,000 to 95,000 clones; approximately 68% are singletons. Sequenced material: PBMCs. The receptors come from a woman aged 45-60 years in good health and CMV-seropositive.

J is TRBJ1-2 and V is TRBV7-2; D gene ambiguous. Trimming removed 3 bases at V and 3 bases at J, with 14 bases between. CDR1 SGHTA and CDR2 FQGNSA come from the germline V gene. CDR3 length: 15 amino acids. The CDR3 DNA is TGTGCCAGCAGCTTGCACTGGACTCCTGACTATGGCTACACCTTC. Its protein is CASSLHWTPDYGYTF.

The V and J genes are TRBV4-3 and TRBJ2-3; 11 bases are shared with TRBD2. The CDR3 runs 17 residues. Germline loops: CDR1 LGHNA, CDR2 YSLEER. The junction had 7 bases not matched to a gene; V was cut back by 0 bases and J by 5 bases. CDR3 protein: CASSQEGSLAGGDTQYF. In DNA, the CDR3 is TGCGCCAGCAGCCAAGAGGGATCCCTAGCGGGGGGAGATACGCAGTATTTT.

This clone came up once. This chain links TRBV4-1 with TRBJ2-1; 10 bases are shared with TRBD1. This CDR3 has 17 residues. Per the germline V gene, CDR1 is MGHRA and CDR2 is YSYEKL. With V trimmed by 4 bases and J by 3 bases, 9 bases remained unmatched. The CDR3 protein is CASSRMGQGNFYNEQFF. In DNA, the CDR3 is TGCGCCAGCAGCCGGATGGGACAGGGGAATTTCTACAATGAGCAGTTCTTC.

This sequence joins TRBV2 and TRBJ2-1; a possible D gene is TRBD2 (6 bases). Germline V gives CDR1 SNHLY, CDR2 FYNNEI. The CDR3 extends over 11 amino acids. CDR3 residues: CVQTSYNEQFF. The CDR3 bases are TGTGTCCAGACTAGCTACAATGAGCAGTTCTTC.

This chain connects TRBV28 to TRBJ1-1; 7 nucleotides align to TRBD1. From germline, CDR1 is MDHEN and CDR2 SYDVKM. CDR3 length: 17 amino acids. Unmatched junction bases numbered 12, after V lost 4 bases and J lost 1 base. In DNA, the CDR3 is TGTGCCAGCAGTTCATCCCGGACAGGCGGAAAGAACACTGAAGCTTTCTTT. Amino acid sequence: CASSSSRTGGKNTEAFF.

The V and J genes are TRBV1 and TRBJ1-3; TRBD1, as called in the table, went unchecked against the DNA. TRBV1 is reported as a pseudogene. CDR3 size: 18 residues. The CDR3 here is CTSSQDSAGGHSGNTIYF. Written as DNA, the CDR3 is TGCACCAGCAGCCAAGACTCGGCAGGGGGTCACTCTGGAAACACCATATATTTT.

Here the CDR3 DNA reads TGTGCCGCCGAACGGGATTTGAGGGGCTACACCTTC. It encodes CAAERDLRGYTF. V is TRBV6-7 and J is TRBJ1-2, with D hard to call. TRBV6-7 is placed among ORFs of uncertain function. The CDR3 is 12 amino acids. V gave up 11 bases and J gave up 8 bases, with 18 bases separating them.

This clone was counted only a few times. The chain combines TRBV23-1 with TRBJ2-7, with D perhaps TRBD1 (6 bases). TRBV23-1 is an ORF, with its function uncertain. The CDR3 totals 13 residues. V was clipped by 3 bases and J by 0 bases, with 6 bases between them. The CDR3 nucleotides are TGCGCCAGCAGTCAGGACAGCTCCTACGAGCAGTACTTC. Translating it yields CASSQDSSYEQYF.

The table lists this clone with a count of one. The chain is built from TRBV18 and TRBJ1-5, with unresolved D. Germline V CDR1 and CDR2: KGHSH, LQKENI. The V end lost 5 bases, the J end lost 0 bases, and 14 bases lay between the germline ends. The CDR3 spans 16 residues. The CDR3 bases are TGTGCCAGCTCAGCGGATCGCGCACATAGCAATCAGCCCCAGCATTTT. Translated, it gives CASSADRAHSNQPQHF.

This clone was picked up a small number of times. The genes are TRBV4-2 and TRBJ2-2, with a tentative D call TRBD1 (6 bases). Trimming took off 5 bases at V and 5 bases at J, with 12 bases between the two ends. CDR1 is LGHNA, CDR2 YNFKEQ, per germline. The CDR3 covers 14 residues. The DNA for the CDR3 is TGTGCCAGCAGCGTATCAGGGGAAACCGGGGAGCTGTTTTTT. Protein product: CASSVSGETGELFF.

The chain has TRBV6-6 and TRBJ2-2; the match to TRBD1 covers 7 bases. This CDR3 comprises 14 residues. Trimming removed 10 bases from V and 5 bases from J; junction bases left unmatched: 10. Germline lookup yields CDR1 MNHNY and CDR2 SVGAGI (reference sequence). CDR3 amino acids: CATSPTGRTGELFF. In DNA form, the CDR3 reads TGTGCCACCAGCCCGACAGGGCGTACCGGGGAGCTGTTTTTT.

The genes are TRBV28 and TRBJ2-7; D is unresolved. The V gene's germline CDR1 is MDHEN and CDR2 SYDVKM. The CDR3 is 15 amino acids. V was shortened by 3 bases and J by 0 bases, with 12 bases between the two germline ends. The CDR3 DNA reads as TGTGCCAGCAGTTTGGAGCAGATGGGCTCCTACGAGCAGTACTTC. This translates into CASSLEQMGSYEQYF.

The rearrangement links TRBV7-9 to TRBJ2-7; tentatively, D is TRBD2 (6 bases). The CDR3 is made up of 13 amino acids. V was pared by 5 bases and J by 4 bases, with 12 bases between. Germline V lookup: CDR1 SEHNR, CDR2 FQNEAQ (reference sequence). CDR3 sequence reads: CASSQDREYEQYF. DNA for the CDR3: TGTGCCAGCAGCCAAGACCGGGAGTACGAGCAGTACTTC.

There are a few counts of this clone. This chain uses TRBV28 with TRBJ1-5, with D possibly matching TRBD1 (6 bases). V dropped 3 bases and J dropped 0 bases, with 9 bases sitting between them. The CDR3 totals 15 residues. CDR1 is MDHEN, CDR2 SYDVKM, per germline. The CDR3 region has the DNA TGTGCCAGCAGTTTGAGGACAGTTAGCAATCAGCCCCAGCATTTT. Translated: CASSLRTVSNQPQHF.

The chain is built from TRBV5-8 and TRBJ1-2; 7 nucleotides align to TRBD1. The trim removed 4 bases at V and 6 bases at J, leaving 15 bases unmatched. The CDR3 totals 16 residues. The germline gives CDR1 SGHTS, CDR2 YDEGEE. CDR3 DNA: TGTGCCAGCAGCCGCACGCCAAAGACAGGGCATGATGGCTACACCTTC. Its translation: CASSRTPKTGHDGYTF.

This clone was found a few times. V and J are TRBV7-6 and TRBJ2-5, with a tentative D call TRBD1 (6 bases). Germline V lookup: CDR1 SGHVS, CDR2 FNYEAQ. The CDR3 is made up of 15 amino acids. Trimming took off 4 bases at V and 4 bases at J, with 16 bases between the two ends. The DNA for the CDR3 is TGTGCCAGCAGCTCGAGACAGGCGGAGCGAGAGACCCAGTACTTC. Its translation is CASSSRQAERETQYF.

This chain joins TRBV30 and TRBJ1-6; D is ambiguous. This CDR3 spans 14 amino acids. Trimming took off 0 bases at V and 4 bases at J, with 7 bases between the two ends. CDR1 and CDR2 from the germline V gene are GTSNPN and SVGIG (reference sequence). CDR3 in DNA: TGTGCCTGGAGTGTAGAGGTATATAATTCACCCCTCCACTTT. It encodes CAWSVEVYNSPLHF.

The CDR3 protein is CASSNRQGGAFF. The CDR3 region has the DNA TGTGCCAGCAGCAATCGACAGGGGGGAGCTTTCTTT. The chain is built from TRBV7-2 and TRBJ1-1; 9 positions match TRBD1. This CDR3 has 12 residues. Losses at the gene ends were 5 bases for V and 10 bases for J; bases not matched to a gene: 5. Germline V lookup: CDR1 SGHTA, CDR2 FQGNSA.

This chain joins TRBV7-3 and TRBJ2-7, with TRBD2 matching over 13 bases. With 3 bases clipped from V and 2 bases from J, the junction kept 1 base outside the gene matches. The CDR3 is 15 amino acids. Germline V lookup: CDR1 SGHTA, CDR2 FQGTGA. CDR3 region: CASSFTSGGAYEQYF. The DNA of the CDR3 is TGTGCCAGCAGCTTTACTAGCGGGGGGGCCTACGAGCAGTACTTC.

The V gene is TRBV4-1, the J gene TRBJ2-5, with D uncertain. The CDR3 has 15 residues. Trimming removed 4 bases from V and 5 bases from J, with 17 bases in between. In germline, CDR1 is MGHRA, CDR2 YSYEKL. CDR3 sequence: CASSPEWSPRETQYF. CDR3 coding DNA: TGCGCCAGCAGCCCGGAGTGGAGCCCGAGGGAGACCCAGTACTTC.

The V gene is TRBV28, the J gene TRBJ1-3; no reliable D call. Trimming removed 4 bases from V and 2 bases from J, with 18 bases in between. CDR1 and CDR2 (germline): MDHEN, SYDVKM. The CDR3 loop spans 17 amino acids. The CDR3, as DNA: TGTGCCAGCAGTTATTTCTCAGAGGCATCGGCTGGAAACACCATATATTTT. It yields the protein CASSYFSEASAGNTIYF.

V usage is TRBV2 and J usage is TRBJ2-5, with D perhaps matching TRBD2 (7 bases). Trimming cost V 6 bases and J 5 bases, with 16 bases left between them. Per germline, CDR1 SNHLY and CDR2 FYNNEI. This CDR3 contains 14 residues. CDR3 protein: CASRPTGGTETQYF. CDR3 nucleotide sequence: TGTGCCAGCAGACCGACGGGGGGCACGGAGACCCAGTACTTC.

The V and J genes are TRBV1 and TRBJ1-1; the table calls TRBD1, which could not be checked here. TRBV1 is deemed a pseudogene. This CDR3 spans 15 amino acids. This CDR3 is CTSNRTGYFGTEAFF. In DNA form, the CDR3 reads TGCACCAGCAACAGGACAGGGTATTTCGGGACTGAAGCTTTCTTT.

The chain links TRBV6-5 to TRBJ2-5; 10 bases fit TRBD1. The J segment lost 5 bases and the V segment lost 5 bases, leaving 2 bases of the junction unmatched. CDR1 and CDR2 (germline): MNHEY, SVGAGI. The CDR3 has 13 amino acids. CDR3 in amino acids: CASSQGQGETQYF. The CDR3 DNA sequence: TGTGCCAGCAGTCAGGGACAGGGGGAGACCCAGTACTTC.

CDR3 nucleotide sequence: TGCGCCAGCAGCTCTGAGAATTACTACGAGCAGTACTTC. Its protein product is CASSSENYYEQYF. The chain couples TRBV5-1 to TRBJ2-5; D remains ambiguous. The tail of the sequence fits TRBJ2-7 better, so the J call may be wrong. CDR3 size: 13 residues. Germline V gives CDR1 SGHRS, CDR2 YFSETQ.

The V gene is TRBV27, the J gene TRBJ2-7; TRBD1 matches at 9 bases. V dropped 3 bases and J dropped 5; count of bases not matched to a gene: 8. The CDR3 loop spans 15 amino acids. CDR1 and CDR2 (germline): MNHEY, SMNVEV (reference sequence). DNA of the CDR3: TGTGCCAGCAGTTTCTTGGGACAGGGTAACGACGAGCAGTACTTC. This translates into CASSFLGQGNDEQYF.

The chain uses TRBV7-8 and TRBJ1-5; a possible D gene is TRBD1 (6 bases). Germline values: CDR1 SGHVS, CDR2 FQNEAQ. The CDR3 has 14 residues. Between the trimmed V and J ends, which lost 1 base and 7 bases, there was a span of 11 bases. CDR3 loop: CASSLEPGGQPQHF. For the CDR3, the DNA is TGTGCCAGCAGCTTAGAACCGGGGGGCCAGCCCCAGCATTTT.

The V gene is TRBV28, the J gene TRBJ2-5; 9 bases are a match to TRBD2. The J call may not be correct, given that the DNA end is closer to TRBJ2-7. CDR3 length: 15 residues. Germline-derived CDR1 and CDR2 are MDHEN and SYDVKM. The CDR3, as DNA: TGTGCCAGCAGTCATGAGGGCGGGAGGGCCTACGAGCAGTACTTC. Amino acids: CASSHEGGRAYEQYF.